The 12 T cell receptor beta chains below were found in one sample sequenced in a study of cytomegalovirus exposure and HLA in healthy donors (dated by TCRdb to 2015 to 2018). The library was obtained by the immunoSEQ multiplex PCR assay. The multiplex PCR relied on a mix of 60 forward primers for TCR Vbeta segments and 13 reverse primers for TCR Jbeta segments. TCRdb stores this immuneACCESS table with in-frame sequences only. Part of the clones is absent; in the studies checked, under half of the shortfall reflects unresolved V genes, and no reason is known for the rest. Across this sample there are about 120,000 clones, with 82% seen only once. The ten biggest clones cover 2.5% of the sample. Sequenced: PBMCs. Receptors originate from a woman in her late teens or twenties in good health and CMV-seronegative.

The chain links TRBV15 to TRBJ2-5; 7 nucleotides align to TRBD1. This CDR3 contains 15 residues. Germline V CDR1 and CDR2: LNHNV, YYDKDF (reference sequence). Losses at the gene ends were 5 bases for V and 3 bases for J; bases not matched to a gene: 9. This chain's CDR3 is CATSGSTGVEETQYF. The CDR3 DNA reads as TGTGCCACCAGCGGAAGTACAGGGGTTGAAGAGACCCAGTACTTC.

The chain is built from TRBV6-1 and TRBJ1-3, with D unresolved. The germline gives CDR1 MNHNS, CDR2 SASEGT. The CDR3 contains 14 residues. V lost 3 bases, J lost 0 bases, and 6 bases lay in between. CDR3 residues: CASSDEFSGNTIYF. In DNA form, the CDR3 reads TGTGCCAGCAGTGATGAGTTCTCTGGAAACACCATATATTTT.

V and J are TRBV28 and TRBJ1-6; D possibly corresponds to TRBD1 (6 bases). This CDR3 is 16 amino acids long. V lost 7 bases to trimming and J lost 8 bases, with 21 bases between them. Germline loops: CDR1 MDHEN, CDR2 SYDVKM. The CDR3 bases are TGTGCCAGCACGAATTCAGGGGCGCCAAATTATTCACCCCTCCACTTT. This encodes CASTNSGAPNYSPLHF.

The chain carries TRBV18 and TRBJ2-2, with 9 bases that match TRBD1. Germline V gives CDR1 KGHSH, CDR2 LQKENI. J gave up 4 bases and V 4 bases, and 7 bases lay outside the gene matches. The CDR3 is 16 amino acids. The CDR3 region has the DNA TGTGCCAGCTCACAGGGGACAGGGAGTATCACCGGGGAGCTGTTTTTT. Protein product: CASSQGTGSITGELFF.

CDR3 residues: CASSLAPRTAEAFF. The CDR3 coding sequence is TGCGCCAGCAGCTTGGCCCCTCGGACAGCCGAAGCTTTCTTT. The chain has TRBV5-1 and TRBJ1-1, with D tentatively TRBD1 (6 bases). The CDR3 loop spans 14 amino acids. The germline V gene has CDR1 SGHRS and CDR2 YFSETQ. V was shortened by 0 bases and J by 8 bases, with 14 bases between the two germline ends.

The rearrangement joins TRBV5-6 to TRBJ1-2; no firm D call. Trimming removed 1 base at V and 7 bases at J, with 14 bases between. The CDR3 runs to 14 residues. From germline, CDR1 is SGHDT and CDR2 YYEEEE. CDR3 in DNA: TGTGCCAGCAGCTTGAGGATGCTCAGGCTTGGCTACACCTTC. Translated, it gives CASSLRMLRLGYTF.

The rearrangement joins TRBV9 to TRBJ2-1; 10 bases fit TRBD2. The CDR3 covers 17 residues. Trimming took 3 bases from V and 3 from J; bases not matched to a gene: 9. Germline lookup yields CDR1 SGDLS and CDR2 YYNGEE. CDR3 sequence reads: CASSGEPGTSVYNEQFF. For the CDR3, the DNA is TGTGCCAGCAGCGGAGAACCCGGGACTAGCGTCTACAATGAGCAGTTCTTC.

V is TRBV30 and J is TRBJ2-7; a weak D match, TRBD2 (6 bases). V shed 2 bases and J shed 6 bases, with 14 bases lying between them. The CDR3 covers 13 residues. Germline V lookup: CDR1 GTSNPN, CDR2 SVGIG (reference sequence). CDR3 protein: CAWSLQGGGEQYV. The CDR3 region has the DNA TGTGCCTGGAGTCTCCAGGGAGGAGGCGAGCAGTACGTC.

In its sample, this clone was seen once. The chain has TRBV18 and TRBJ1-2; D is unresolved. The CDR3 extends over 14 amino acids. With 10 bases removed from V and 7 bases from J, the gap between germline ends came to 22 bases. Germline V gives CDR1 KGHSH, CDR2 LQKENI. CDR3 sequence: CATTGGIRGSGYTF. The CDR3 DNA is TGTGCCACAACTGGAGGCATTCGAGGTTCTGGCTACACCTTC.

CDR3 sequence: CSAGGPQSSYNEQFF. The CDR3 bases are TGCAGCGCCGGGGGTCCCCAGAGCTCCTACAATGAGCAGTTCTTC. The J gene is TRBJ2-1, the V gene TRBV29-1, with D maybe TRBD2 (6 bases). CDR1 SQVTM and CDR2 ANQGSEA come from the germline V gene. The CDR3 covers 15 residues. The germline V and J ends were trimmed by 7 bases and 0 bases, with 16 bases remaining between them.

The chain couples TRBV6-5 to TRBJ1-5, with 7 bases matching TRBD1. The CDR3 has 16 amino acids. V dropped 6 bases and J dropped 3; count of bases not matched to a gene: 11. CDR1 MNHEY and CDR2 SVGAGI come from the germline V gene. The CDR3 sequence: CASSYGTVGTNQPQHF. CDR3 nucleotides: TGTGCCAGCAGCTACGGGACAGTAGGTACCAATCAGCCCCAGCATTTT.

The chain uses TRBV28 and TRBJ1-5, with a possible D match to TRBD1 (6 bases). This CDR3 spans 15 amino acids. V lost 6 bases, J lost 3 bases, and 15 bases lay in between. Germline-derived CDR1 and CDR2 are MDHEN and SYDVKM. The DNA of the CDR3 is TGTGCCAGCAGGGGGGATGGGGGCCCCAATCAGCCCCAGCATTTT. This codes for CASRGDGGPNQPQHF.